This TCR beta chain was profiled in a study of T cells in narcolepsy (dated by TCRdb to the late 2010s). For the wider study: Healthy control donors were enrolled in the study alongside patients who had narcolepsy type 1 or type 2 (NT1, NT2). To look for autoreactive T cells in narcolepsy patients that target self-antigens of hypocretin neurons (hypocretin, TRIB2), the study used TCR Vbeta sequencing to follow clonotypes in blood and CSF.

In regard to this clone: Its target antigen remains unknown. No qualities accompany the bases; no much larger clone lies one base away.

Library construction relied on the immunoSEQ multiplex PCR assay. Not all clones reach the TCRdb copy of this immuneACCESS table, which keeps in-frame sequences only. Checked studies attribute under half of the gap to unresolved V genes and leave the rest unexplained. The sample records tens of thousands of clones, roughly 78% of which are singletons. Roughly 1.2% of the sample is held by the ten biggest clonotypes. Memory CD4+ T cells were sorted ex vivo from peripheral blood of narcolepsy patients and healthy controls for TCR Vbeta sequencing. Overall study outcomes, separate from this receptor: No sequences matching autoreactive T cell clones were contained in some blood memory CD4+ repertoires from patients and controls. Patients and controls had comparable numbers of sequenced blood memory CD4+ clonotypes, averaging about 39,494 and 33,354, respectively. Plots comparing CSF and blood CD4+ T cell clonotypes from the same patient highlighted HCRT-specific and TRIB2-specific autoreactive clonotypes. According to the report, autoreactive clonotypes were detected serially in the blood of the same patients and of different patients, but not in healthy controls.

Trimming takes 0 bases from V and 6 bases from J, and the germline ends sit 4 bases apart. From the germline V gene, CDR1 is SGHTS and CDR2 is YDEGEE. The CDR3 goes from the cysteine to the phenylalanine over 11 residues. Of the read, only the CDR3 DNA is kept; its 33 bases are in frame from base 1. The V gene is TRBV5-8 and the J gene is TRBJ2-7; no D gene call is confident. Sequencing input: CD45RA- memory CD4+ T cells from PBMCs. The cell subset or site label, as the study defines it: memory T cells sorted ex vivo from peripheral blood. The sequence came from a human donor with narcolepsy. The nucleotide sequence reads TGTGCCAGCAGCTTGGTTGGCGAGCAGTACTTC. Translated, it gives CASSLVGEQYF.